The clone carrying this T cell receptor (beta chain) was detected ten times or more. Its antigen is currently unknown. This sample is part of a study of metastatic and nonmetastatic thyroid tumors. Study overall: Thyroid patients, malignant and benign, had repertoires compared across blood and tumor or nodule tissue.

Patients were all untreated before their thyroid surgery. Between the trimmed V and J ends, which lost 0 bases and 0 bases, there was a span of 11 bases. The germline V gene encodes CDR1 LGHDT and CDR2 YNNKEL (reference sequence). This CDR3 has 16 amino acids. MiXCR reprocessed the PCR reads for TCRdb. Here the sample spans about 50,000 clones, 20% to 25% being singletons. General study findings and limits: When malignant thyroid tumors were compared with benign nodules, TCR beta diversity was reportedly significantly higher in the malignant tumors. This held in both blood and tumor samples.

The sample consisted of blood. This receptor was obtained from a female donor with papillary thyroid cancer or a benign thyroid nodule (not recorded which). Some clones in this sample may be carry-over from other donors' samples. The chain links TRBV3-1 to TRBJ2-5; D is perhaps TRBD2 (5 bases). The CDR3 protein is CASSQEPGSYQETQYF. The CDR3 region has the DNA TGTGCCAGCAGCCAAGAGCCGGGGAGCTACCAAGAGACCCAGTACTTC.